The next 3 T cell receptor beta chains were all read from a single sample in a study of shared T cell receptors in the human thymus. The table came from immunoSEQ multiplex PCR; TCRdb's copy has only in-frame clones and leaves some out. The sample has about 380,000 clones, 95% seen once. The sequenced material came from thymocytes. The receptors stem from a human donor.

The chain carries TRBV6-1 and TRBJ1-1; D possibly corresponds to TRBD1 (6 bases). The germline V gene encodes CDR1 MNHNS and CDR2 SASEGT. There are 14 residues in the CDR3. Trimming cost V 6 bases and J 0 bases, with 11 bases left between them. DNA for the CDR3: TGTGCCAGCAGCTCGGGACACCTGAACACTGAAGCTTTCTTT. Amino acid sequence: CASSSGHLNTEAFF.

The chain has TRBV11-3 and TRBJ2-1; TRBD2 agrees at 11 bases. The CDR3 is 17 amino acids. Germline loops: CDR1 SGHNT, CDR2 YENEEA. V lost 5 bases to trimming and J lost 3 bases; unmatched junction nucleotides: 9. The CDR3 reads CASSVRLAGRNYNEQFF. DNA for the CDR3: TGTGCCAGCAGCGTACGACTAGCGGGACGAAACTACAATGAGCAGTTCTTC. The full variable domain, in which reference TRBV11-3 and TRBJ2-1 provide the parts outside the CDR3, is EAGVVQSPRYKIIEKKQPVAFWCNPISGHNTLYWYLQNLGQGPELLIRYENEEAVDDSQLPKDRFSAERLKGVDSTLKIQPAELGDSAVYLCASSVRLAGRNYNEQFFGPGTRLTVL.

The rearrangement joins TRBV6-1 to TRBJ2-1, with 15 nucleotides matching TRBD2. This CDR3 contains 17 residues. With 1 base clipped from V and 9 bases from J, the junction kept 7 bases outside the gene matches. CDR1 MNHNS and CDR2 SASEGT come from the germline V gene. CDR3 sequence reads: CASSEVGPGLAGGEQFF. CDR3 coding DNA: TGTGCCAGCAGTGAAGTAGGACCGGGACTAGCGGGAGGTGAGCAGTTCTTC.